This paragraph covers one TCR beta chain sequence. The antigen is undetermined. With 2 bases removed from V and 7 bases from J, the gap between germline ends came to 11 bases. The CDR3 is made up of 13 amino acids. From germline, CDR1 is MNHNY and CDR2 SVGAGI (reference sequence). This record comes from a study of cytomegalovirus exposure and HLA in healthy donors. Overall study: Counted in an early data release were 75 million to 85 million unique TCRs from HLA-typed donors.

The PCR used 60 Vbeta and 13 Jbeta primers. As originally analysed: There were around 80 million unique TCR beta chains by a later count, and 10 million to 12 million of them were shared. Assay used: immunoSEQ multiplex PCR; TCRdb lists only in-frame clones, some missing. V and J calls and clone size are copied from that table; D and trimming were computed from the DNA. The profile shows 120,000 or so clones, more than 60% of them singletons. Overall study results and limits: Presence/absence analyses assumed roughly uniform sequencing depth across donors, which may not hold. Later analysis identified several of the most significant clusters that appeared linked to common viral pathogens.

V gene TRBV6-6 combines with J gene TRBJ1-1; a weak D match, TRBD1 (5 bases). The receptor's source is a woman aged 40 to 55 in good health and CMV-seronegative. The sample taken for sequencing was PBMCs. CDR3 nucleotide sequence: TGTGCCAGCAGTTACCCGGGAGACAGTGAAGCTTTCTTT. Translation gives CASSYPGDSEAFF.